This TCR beta chain was identified in a study of blood T cell repertoires in COVID-19. Libraries were prepared by immunoSEQ multiplex PCR; TCRdb keeps only in-frame clonotypes and omits some of them. Of about 240,000 clones in the sample, 86% were seen once. The CDR3 extends over 14 amino acids. Trimming removed 3 bases from V and 5 bases from J; junction bases left unmatched: 5. Germline V gives CDR1 LNHDA, CDR2 SQIVND (reference sequence). This chain connects TRBV19 to TRBJ1-1, with 8 bases identical to TRBD1. The sequenced material came from peripheral blood. This receptor was identified in a woman in her fifties or sixties with COVID-19, enrolled during active disease. In DNA form, the CDR3 reads TGTGCCAGTAGTATCACCCAGGGGGCGACTGAAGCTTTCTTT. This sequence encodes CASSITQGATEAFF.